This T cell receptor beta chain originates from a study of cytomegalovirus exposure and HLA in healthy donors. PCR was performed using 60 Vbeta and 13 Jbeta primers. Original handling: A later analysis tallied approximately 87 million unique TCR beta chains, around 10 million of them shared. Generated by immunoSEQ multiplex PCR, the TCRdb table keeps only in-frame clones and is missing some. The DNA gave D and trimming, while V, J and clone size come from that table. There are approximately 140,000 clones in the sample; around 57% occur only once, and approximately 1.7% lies in the top ten. This clone was counted a few times. Its matching antigen is unknown. Overall study findings and caveats: Rarity held for most TCR sequences, but there were some public TCRs that occurred in many donors. Roughly uniform sequencing depth across donors was assumed, possibly incorrectly.

Trimming removed 3 bases at V and 7 bases at J, with 11 bases between. Germline V gene lookup returns CDR1 SGDLS and CDR2 YYNGEE. CDR3 size: 13 residues. The source material was PBMCs. The receptor comes from a male donor in good health and CMV-seronegative. V usage is TRBV9 and J usage is TRBJ1-5; the D is unclear. The CDR3 spells CASSDTTGQPQHF. In nucleotides, the CDR3 is TGTGCCAGCAGCGACACGACCGGGCAGCCCCAGCATTTT.